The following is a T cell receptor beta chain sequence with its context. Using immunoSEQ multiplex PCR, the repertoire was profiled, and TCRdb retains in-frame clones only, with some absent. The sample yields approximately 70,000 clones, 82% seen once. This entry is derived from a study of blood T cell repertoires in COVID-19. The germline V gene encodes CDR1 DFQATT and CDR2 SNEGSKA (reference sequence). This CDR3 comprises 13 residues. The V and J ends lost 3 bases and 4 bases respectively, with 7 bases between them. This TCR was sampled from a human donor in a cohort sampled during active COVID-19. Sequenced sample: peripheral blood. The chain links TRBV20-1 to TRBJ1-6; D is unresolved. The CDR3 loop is CSASRAYNSPLHF. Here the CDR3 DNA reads TGCAGTGCTAGTAGAGCGTATAATTCACCCCTCCACTTT.